This T cell receptor (beta chain) was sequenced during a study of CD8+ T cells in alopecia areata listed by TCRdb under 2018. Regarding the study in general: Treated patients were enrolled in an open-label pilot trial of oral tofacitinib, 5 to 10 mg twice daily, for moderate-to-severe alopecia areata. Tofacitinib was administered for 6 to 18 months, and 6 months of follow-up off drug were then conducted to assess delayed response and recurrence. The RNA source kit depended on sample type: the PAXgene miRNA kit for fixed scalp, the miRNeasy kit for PBMCs, and the RNeasy kit for mouse skin. Biopsies were taken from tofacitinib-treated patients at baseline and at 4 and 24 weeks of treatment, and a later scalp biopsy was taken in several of the tofacitinib-treated patients. TCRbeta CDR3 regions were amplified by immunoSEQ multiplex PCR using 35 Vbeta forward and 13 Jbeta reverse primers. In treated patients, disease severity was measured using the SALT score, which gives the percentage of scalp surface area affected. On the human side, TCRbeta sequencing was run on scalp tissue and on sorted CD4+ and CD8+ peripheral blood T cells from healthy controls and from alopecia areata patients with either patchy or totalis/universalis disease. Clonality in the scalp was compared among normal scalp (n=4), patchy alopecia areata scalp (n=8), and alopecia totalis/universalis scalp (n=8). To study T cell clonal expansion in alopecia areata, the researchers applied high-throughput TCRbeta sequencing to both the C3H/HeJ mouse model and human patients. Results and caveats for the whole study, not just this receptor: Because the treated cohort was small and included a single nonresponder, larger studies are needed to assess links between baseline CD8+ expansion and response. Resident alphabeta T cells in normal human skin are also sequenced, complicating scalp TCR repertoire analysis, unlike mouse skin dominated by gammadelta T cells. Many expanded lesional clones persisted in scalp and blood during tofacitinib treatment, which may partly explain relapse after stopping treatment. TCR sequences shared between patients were less clear than in mice, possibly partly because of HLA diversity in the patient population. Lesional scalp, especially in alopecia totalis/universalis, showed higher clonality and more expanded CD8+ clones than normal scalp, suggesting antigenic drive. Tofacitinib significantly lowered scalp clonality and the number of expanded CD8+ clones among the top 100 scalp clones.

To note about this clone: Which antigen it targets is not known. Per-base qualities were not stored, and no clone one base away is much larger.

Per the publication, the treatment or condition label means: oral pan-JAK inhibitor, 5-10 mg twice daily. Lesional scalp punch biopsies and peripheral blood were obtained from alopecia areata patients. PBMCs were separated by density centrifugation and stained for CD3, CD4 and CD8, after which CD4+ and CD8+ T cells were sorted on a FACSAria. Trimming removed 3 bases from V and 2 bases from J, leaving 7 bases between the germline ends. The germline V gene yields MNHNS for CDR1 and SASEGT for CDR2. The CDR3 runs 13 residues from the cysteine to the phenylalanine. CDR3 DNA is the only sequence kept; it has 39 bases, read in frame from the first base. Library method: the immunoSEQ multiplex PCR assay. RNA was extracted from all samples and reverse transcribed into cDNA as template for TCR sequencing. SuperScript III was used for first-strand cDNA synthesis, primed with a 2:1 mix of oligo-dT and random hexamers. A synthetic immune receptor repertoire was used to gauge amplification bias, and whatever bias remained was removed computationally. In the authors' own workflow: Raw reads were preprocessed to remove errors, and CDR3 was defined according to IMGT conventions as the region from the conserved cysteine to phenylalanine. To get clonality, Shannon entropy was normalized by log2 of the number of productive unique TCRs and the result was subtracted from 1. Whether each scalp clone was CD4 or CD8 was inferred by checking scalp TCRbeta sequences against the CD4 and CD8 repertoires from sorted blood. As stored in TCRdb, this immuneACCESS dataset retains in-frame rearrangements with V and J assigned. A fraction of the clones does not appear; measured against another copy, unresolved V genes explain less than half of the discrepancy, and the remainder lacks a known reason. From that table come the V and J calls and clone size; the DNA was used to work out D and trimming. The sample table records about 210,000 clones; under 40% of these occur just once. Together, the top ten hold roughly 0.5% of the sample.

This TCR came from a human donor with alopecia areata. The input for sequencing was CD4+ T cells sorted from blood, taken between weeks 30 and 35, from a patient treated with tofacitinib. This receptor chain uses TRBV6-1 and TRBJ1-2; the D gene identity is not certain. The bases are TGTGCCAGCAGTGATGGAGTAAACTATGGCTACACCTTC. This sequence encodes CASSDGVNYGYTF.